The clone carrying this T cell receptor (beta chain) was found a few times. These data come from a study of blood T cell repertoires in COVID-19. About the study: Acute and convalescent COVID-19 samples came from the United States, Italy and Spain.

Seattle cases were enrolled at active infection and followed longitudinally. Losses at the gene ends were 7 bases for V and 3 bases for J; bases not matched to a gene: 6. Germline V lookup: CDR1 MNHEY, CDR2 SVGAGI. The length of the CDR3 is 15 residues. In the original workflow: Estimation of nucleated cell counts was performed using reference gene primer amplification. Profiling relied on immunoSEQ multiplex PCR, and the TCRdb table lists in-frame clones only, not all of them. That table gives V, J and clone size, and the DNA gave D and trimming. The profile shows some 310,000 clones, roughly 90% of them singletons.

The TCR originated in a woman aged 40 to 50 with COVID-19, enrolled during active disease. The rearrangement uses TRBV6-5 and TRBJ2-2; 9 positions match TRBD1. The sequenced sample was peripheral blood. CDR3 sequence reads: CASKPGTGHTGELFF. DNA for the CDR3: TGTGCCAGCAAACCTGGGACAGGGCACACCGGGGAGCTGTTTTTT.